A selection of T cell receptor beta chains follows, all from one sample in a study of shared clonotypes between healthy human individuals. Some clones are missing from TCRdb's copy, which holds only in-frame ones; the method was immunoSEQ multiplex PCR. The table includes roughly 760,000 clones, approximately 79% detected once. The sample comprised memory CD4+ T cells sorted from blood. These receptors were taken from a woman under 40 in good health. CDR3s include the opening cysteine and the closing phenylalanine or tryptophan. The D gene is left open where the match is weak. The size entry is marked missing in some rows and otherwise reads once, few, many or a size class.

TRBV5-5,.,TRBJ2-6,.,TGTGCCAGCAGCATAGGGGACGGCAACTCTGGGGCCAACGTCCTGACTTTC,CASSIGDGNSGANVLTF
TRBV10-2,.,TRBJ1-2,.,TGCGCCAGCAGTGATCGGACAGACGGCTACACCTTC,CASSDRTDGYTF
TRBV21-1,.,TRBJ1-2,.,TGTGCCAGCAGCAAAGAGGCAGGGGGCAACTATGGCTACACCTTC,CASSKEAGGNYGYTF
TRBV5-4,few,TRBJ2-2,TRBD1,TGTGCCAGCAGATTGGGACAGACCAACACCGGGGAGCTGTTTTTT,CASRLGQTNTGELFF
TRBV5-1,.,TRBJ2-1,.,TGCGCCAGCTCCAGGACAGTCTCCTACAATGAGCAGTTCTTC,CASSRTVSYNEQFF
TRBV18,.,TRBJ1-1,TRBD1,TGTGCCAGCTCACCCGGGACAGGGACGAACACTGAAGCTTTCTTT,CASSPGTGTNTEAFF
TRBV7-9,.,TRBJ2-4,.,TGTGCCAGCAGCTTTTTGGAAGACATTCAGTACTTC,CASSFLEDIQYF
TRBV11-2,.,TRBJ1-5,.,TGTGCCAGCAGCTTAGGCGGGTCTCGCAATCAGCCCCAGCATTTT,CASSLGGSRNQPQHF
TRBV6-5,.,TRBJ2-2,.,TGTGCCAGCTATAAAGATAATACGAACACCGGGGAGCTGTTTTTT,CASYKDNTNTGELFF
TRBV7-9,once,TRBJ2-1,TRBD2,TGTGCCAGCAGCAAGGAAGGGACTAGCGGTTCTCACTCCTACAATGAGCAGTTCTTC,CASSKEGTSGSHSYNEQFF
TRBV6-1,.,TRBJ2-1,.,TGTGCCAGCAGTGGCTCAGGGCCTTTGGGGCAGTTCTTC,CASSGSGPLGQFF
TRBV27,once,TRBJ2-7,TRBD1,TGTGCCAGCAGTCGACTTCCGGGACAGGGCTACGAGCAGTACTTC,CASSRLPGQGYEQYF
TRBV9,.,TRBJ2-3,TRBD2,TGTGCCAGCAGCGGTAGCGGGAGGGGAGATACGCAGTATTTT,CASSGSGRGDTQYF
TRBV18,.,TRBJ2-7,.,TGTGCCAGCTCACCAGGGACCCTCGAGCAGTACTTC,CASSPGTLEQYF
TRBV5-1,.,TRBJ2-2,TRBD1,TGCGCCAGCAGCTTGACCGGGACAGGGCCCGGGGAGCTGTTTTTT,CASSLTGTGPGELFF
TRBV19,.,TRBJ1-4,TRBD1,TGTGCCAGTAGTATCGACAGGGTTAGCGTTGGTGAAAAACTGTTTTTT,CASSIDRVSVGEKLFF
TRBV19,.,TRBJ2-1,.,TGTGCCAGTAGTATGTCAACGGTCATTGAGCAGTTCTTC,CASSMSTVIEQFF
TRBV25-1,.,TRBJ2-1,.,TGTGCCAGCAGTGAAACCGGGACTCCCCTCTTCTTC,CASSETGTPLFF
TRBV7-8,.,TRBJ2-5,.,TGTGCCAGCAGCTTTCAAGAAATCCAAGAGACCCAGTACTTC,CASSFQEIQETQYF
TRBV7-9,once,TRBJ1-5,.,TGTGCCAGCAGCTTAATTGATAGCAATCAGCCCCAGCATTTT,CASSLIDSNQPQHF
TRBV13,few,TRBJ2-3,.,TGTGCCAGCAGCGCAGAACGGGACCCCTCGCGCACAGATACGCAGTATTTT,CASSAERDPSRTDTQYF
TRBV11-3,few,TRBJ2-1,.,TGTGCCAGCAGCCCCGCCCCCTCCAGCAATGAGCAGTTCTTC,CASSPAPSSNEQFF
TRBV18,.,TRBJ1-2,.,TGTGCCAGCTCACCCGACATAACTAACTATGGCTACACCTTC,CASSPDITNYGYTF
TRBV7-9,.,TRBJ2-7,TRBD2,TGTGCCAGCAGCTCCCGACTAGCGGGATTCTACGAGCAGTACTTC,CASSSRLAGFYEQYF
TRBV10-3,.,TRBJ2-1,TRBD1,TGTGCCATCAGTCGGCAGGGGGAACACAATGAGCAGTTCTTC,CAISRQGEHNEQFF
TRBV5-1,.,TRBJ2-7,.,TGCGCCAGCAGGTACAGGACCGCCTCCTACGAGCAGTACTTC,CASRYRTASYEQYF
TRBV15,many,TRBJ2-5,TRBD1,TGTGCCACCAGCGCCGGGACAGGGATCGCGGAGACCCAGTACTTC,CATSAGTGIAETQYF
TRBV7-9,.,TRBJ2-5,.,TGTGCCAGCAGTCGACAGATTTCAGAGACCCAGTACTTC,CASSRQISETQYF